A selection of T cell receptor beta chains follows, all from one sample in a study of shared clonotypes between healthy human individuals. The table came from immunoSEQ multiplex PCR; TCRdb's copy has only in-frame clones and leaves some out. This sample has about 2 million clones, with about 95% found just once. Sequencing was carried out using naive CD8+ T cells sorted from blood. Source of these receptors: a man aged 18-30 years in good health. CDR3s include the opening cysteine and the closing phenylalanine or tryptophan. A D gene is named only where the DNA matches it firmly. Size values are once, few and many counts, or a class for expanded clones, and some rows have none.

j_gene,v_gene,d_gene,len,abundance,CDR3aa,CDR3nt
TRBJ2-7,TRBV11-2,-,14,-,CASSFAGLSYEQYF,TGTGCCAGCAGCTTTGCTGGACTCTCCTACGAGCAGTACTTC
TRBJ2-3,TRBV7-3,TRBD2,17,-,CASSSLAGGRGTDTQYF,TGTGCCAGCAGCTCACTAGCGGGGGGGCGAGGCACAGATACGCAGTATTTT
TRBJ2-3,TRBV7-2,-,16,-,CASSLGTTASTDTQYF,TGTGCCAGCAGCTTAGGGACTACCGCTAGCACAGATACGCAGTATTTT
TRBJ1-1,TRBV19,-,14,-,CASSSWGAYTEAFF,TGTGCCAGTAGCTCGTGGGGGGCCTACACTGAAGCTTTCTTT
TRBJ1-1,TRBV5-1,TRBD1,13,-,CASSGGQYTEAFF,TGCGCCAGCAGCGGGGGACAGTACACTGAAGCTTTCTTT
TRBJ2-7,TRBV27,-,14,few,CASSLKSTAYEQYF,TGTGCCAGCAGTTTAAAATCGACCGCTTACGAGCAGTACTTC
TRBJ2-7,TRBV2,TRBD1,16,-,CASSEPPKTGVSEQYF,TGTGCCAGCAGTGAACCCCCAAAGACAGGGGTAAGCGAGCAGTACTTC
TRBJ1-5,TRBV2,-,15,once,CASGSSVEGNQPQHF,TGTGCCAGCGGCTCCTCTGTGGAGGGCAATCAGCCCCAGCATTTT
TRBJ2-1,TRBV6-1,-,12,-,CASSHGQNEQFF,TGTGCCAGCAGCCATGGACAGAATGAGCAGTTCTTC
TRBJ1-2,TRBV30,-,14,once,CAWSAQGPDYGYTF,TGTGCCTGGAGTGCCCAGGGTCCCGACTATGGCTACACCTTC
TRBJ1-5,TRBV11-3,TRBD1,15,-,CASSIYRGSNQPQHF,TGTGCCAGCAGCATATACAGGGGTAGCAATCAGCCCCAGCATTTT
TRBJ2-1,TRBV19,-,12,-,CASSIAGNEQFF,TGTGCCAGTAGTATAGCGGGAAATGAGCAGTTCTTC
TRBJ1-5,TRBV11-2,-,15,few,CASSAPGRPNQPQHF,TGTGCCAGCAGCGCCCCGGGCAGACCCAATCAGCCCCAGCATTTT
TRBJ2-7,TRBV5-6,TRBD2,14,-,CASTRGGMFYEQYF,TGTGCCAGCACCCGCGGGGGAATGTTCTACGAGCAGTACTTC
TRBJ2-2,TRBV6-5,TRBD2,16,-,CASSLAGGRNTGELFF,TGTGCCAGCAGTTTAGCGGGGGGAAGGAACACCGGGGAGCTGTTTTTT
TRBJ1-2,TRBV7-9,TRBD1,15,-,CASSPGGVSNYGYTF,TGTGCCAGCAGCCCAGGGGGGGTTTCAAACTATGGCTACACCTTC
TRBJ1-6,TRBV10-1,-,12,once,CASSDANSPLHF,TGCGCCAGCAGTGATGCGAATTCACCCCTCCACTTT
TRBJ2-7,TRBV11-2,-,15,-,CASSPGQGVAYEQYF,TGTGCCAGCAGCCCGGGTCAGGGAGTGGCCTACGAGCAGTACTTC
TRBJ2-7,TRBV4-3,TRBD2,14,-,CASSPAQRGYEQYF,TGCGCCAGCAGCCCAGCCCAGCGGGGTTACGAGCAGTACTTC
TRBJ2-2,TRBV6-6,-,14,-,CASSYSAGSGELFF,TGTGCCAGCAGTTACTCGGCAGGCTCCGGGGAGCTGTTTTTT
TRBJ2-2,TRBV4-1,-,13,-,CASSQEGPGELFF,TGCGCCAGCAGCCAAGAAGGGCCCGGGGAGCTGTTTTTT
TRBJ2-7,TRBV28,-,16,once,CASSFVGSAVTYEQYF,TGTGCCAGCAGTTTTGTAGGGTCCGCCGTCACCTACGAGCAGTACTTC
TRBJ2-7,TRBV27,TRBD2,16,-,CASSLAASGGAYEQYF,TGTGCCAGCAGTTTAGCGGCTAGCGGGGGGGCCTACGAGCAGTACTTC
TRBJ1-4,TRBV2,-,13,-,CATEGYEVEKLFF,TGTGCCACCGAGGGTTACGAGGTCGAAAAACTGTTTTTT
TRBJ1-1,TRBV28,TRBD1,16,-,CASSFGQGAFGTEAFF,TGTGCCAGCAGTTTCGGGCAGGGGGCTTTCGGCACTGAAGCTTTCTTT
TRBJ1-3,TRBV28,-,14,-,CASSWGNSGNTIYF,TGTGCCAGCAGTTGGGGGAACTCTGGAAACACCATATATTTT
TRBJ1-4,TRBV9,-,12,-,CASSADGEKLFF,TGTGCCAGCAGCGCGGACGGGGAAAAACTGTTTTTT
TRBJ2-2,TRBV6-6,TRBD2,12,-,CAGEGATGELFF,TGTGCGGGGGAGGGTGCCACCGGGGAGCTGTTTTTT
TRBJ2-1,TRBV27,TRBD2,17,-,CASSHRGISGVYNEQFF,TGTGCCAGCAGCCACCGGGGGATTAGCGGGGTCTACAATGAGCAGTTCTTC
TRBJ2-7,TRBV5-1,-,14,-,CASSITGTLFEQYF,TGCGCCAGCAGCATCACCGGGACACTGTTCGAGCAGTACTTC
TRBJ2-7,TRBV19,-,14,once,CASRAAESSYEQYF,TGTGCCAGTAGAGCGGCAGAGAGCTCCTACGAGCAGTACTTC
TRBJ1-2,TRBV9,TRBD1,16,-,CASSALGGDRGYGYTF,TGTGCCAGCAGCGCCCTGGGGGGGGACAGAGGTTATGGCTACACCTTC
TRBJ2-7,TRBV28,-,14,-,CASSFGTGSYEQYF,TGTGCCAGCAGTTTTGGGACGGGTTCCTACGAGCAGTACTTC
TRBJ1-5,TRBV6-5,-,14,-,CASSYYQGGQPQHF,TGTGCCAGCAGTTACTATCAGGGAGGTCAGCCCCAGCATTTT
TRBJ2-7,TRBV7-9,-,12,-,CASSHQSYEQYF,TGTGCCAGCAGCCACCAGTCCTACGAGCAGTACTTC
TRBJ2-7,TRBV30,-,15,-,CAWSARDGLNDEQYF,TGTGCCTGGAGTGCCCGGGACGGATTAAACGACGAGCAGTACTTC
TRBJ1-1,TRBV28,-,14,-,CASSFRGRDTEAFF,TGTGCCAGCAGTTTCAGGGGTCGCGACACTGAAGCTTTCTTT
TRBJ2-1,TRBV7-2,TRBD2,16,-,CASSLLAATSYNEQFF,TGTGCCAGCAGCTTACTAGCGGCAACAAGTTACAATGAGCAGTTCTTC
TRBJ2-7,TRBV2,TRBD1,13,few,CASSGQGDYEQYF,TGTGCCAGCAGTGGACAGGGAGACTACGAGCAGTACTTC
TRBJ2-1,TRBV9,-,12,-,CASRGDISEQFF,TGTGCCAGCAGAGGTGACATATCTGAGCAGTTCTTC
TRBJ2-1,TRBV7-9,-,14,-,CASSLIIGDIEQFF,TGTGCCAGCAGCTTAATTATCGGCGACATTGAGCAGTTCTTC
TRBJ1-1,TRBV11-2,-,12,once,CASSDKVTEAFF,TGTGCCAGCAGCGATAAAGTCACTGAAGCTTTCTTT
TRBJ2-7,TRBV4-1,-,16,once,CASSQDEGESSYEQYF,TGCGCCAGCAGCCAAGATGAGGGAGAGAGTTCCTACGAGCAGTACTTC
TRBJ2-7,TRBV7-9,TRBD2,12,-,CASSPGGNEQYF,TGTGCCAGCAGCCCGGGGGGTAACGAGCAGTACTTC
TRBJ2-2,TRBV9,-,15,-,CASSGTRDLTGELFF,TGTGCCAGCAGCGGGACCAGGGATCTGACCGGGGAGCTGTTTTTT
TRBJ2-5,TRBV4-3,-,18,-,CASSQDRTLVNLQETQYF,TGCGCCAGCAGCCAAGATAGGACGCTAGTCAACTTACAAGAGACCCAGTACTTC
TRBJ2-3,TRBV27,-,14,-,CASSLLEGSDTQYF,TGTGCCAGCAGTTTATTGGAGGGCTCAGATACGCAGTATTTT
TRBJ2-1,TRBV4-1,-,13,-,CASSQVLRNEQFF,TGCGCCAGCAGCCAAGTTCTAAGGAATGAGCAGTTCTTC
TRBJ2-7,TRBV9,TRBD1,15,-,CASSVTGTGRNEQYF,TGTGCCAGCAGCGTAACCGGGACAGGGAGGAACGAGCAGTACTTC
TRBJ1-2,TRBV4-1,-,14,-,CASSTTTDTYGYTF,TGCGCCAGCAGCACGACGACAGATACCTATGGCTACACCTTC
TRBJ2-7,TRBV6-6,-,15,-,CASSYTRGTAYEQYF,TGTGCCAGCAGTTACACCCGCGGGACAGCCTACGAGCAGTACTTC
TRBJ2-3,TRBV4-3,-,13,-,CASSQVFPDTQYF,TGCGCCAGCAGCCAAGTCTTTCCAGATACGCAGTATTTT
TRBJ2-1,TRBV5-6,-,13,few,CASSLGSDNEQFF,TGTGCCAGCAGCTTGGGCAGCGACAATGAGCAGTTCTTC
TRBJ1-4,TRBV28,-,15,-,CASSAQGSAYGKLFF,TGTGCCAGCAGTGCTCAGGGGTCGGCGTATGGAAAACTGTTTTTT
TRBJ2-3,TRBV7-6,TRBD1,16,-,CASSGQGARNTDTQYF,TGTGCCAGCAGCGGACAGGGGGCTAGAAACACAGATACGCAGTATTTT
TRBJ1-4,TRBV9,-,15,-,CASSVEGHPNEKLFF,TGTGCCAGCAGCGTAGAGGGACACCCTAATGAAAAACTGTTTTTT
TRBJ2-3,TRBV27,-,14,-,CATQDQTTTDTQYF,TGTGCCACCCAAGACCAGACCACCACAGATACGCAGTATTTT
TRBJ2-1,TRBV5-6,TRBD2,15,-,CASSNAGLAGVEQFF,TGTGCCAGCTCTAATGCGGGACTAGCGGGAGTTGAGCAGTTCTTC
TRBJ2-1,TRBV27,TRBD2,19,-,CASSLPGTSGGPAYNEQFF,TGTGCCAGCAGTTTACCGGGGACTAGCGGGGGGCCCGCCTACAATGAGCAGTTCTTC
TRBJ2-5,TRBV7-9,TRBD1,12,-,CASSSTGETQYF,TGTGCCAGCAGTTCGACAGGGGAGACCCAGTACTTC